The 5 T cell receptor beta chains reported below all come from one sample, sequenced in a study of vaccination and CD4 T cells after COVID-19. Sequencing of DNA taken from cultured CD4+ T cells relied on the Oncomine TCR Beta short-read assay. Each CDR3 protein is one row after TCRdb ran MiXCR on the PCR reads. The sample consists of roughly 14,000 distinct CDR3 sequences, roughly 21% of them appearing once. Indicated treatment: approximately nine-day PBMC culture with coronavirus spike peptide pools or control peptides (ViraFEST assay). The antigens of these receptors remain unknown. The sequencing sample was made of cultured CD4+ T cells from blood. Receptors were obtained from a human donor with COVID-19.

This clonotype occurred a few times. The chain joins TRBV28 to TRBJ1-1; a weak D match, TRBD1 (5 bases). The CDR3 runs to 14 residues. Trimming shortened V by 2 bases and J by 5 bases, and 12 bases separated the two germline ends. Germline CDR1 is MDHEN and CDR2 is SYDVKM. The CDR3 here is CASSLPGRRTEAFF. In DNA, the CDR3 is TGTGCCAGCAGTTTACCGGGACGAAGGACTGAAGCTTTCTTT.

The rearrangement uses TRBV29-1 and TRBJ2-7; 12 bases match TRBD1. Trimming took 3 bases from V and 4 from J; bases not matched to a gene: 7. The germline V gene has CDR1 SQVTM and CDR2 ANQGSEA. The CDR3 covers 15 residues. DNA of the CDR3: TGCAGCGTTGACTGGGACAGGGGGCCGAAATACGAGCAGTACTTC. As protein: CSVDWDRGPKYEQYF.

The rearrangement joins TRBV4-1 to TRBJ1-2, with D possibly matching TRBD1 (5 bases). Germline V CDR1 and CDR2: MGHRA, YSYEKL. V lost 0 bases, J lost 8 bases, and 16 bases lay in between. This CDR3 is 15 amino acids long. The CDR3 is CASSQEGGAPPGYTF. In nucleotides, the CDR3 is TGCGCCAGCAGCCAAGAAGGAGGGGCACCGCCCGGCTACACCTTC.

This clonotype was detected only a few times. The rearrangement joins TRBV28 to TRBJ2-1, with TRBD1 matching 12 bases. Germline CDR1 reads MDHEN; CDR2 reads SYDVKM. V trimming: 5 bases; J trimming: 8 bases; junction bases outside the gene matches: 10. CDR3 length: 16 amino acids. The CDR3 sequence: CASSGTGTGGRDEQFF. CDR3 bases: TGTGCCAGCAGTGGGACAGGGACAGGGGGCCGGGATGAGCAGTTCTTC.

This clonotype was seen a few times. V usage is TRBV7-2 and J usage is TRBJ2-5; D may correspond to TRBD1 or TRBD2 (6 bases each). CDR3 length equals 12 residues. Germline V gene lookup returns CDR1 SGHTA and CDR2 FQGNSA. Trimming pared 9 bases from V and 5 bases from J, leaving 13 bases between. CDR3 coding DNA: TGTGCCAGTGGGCAGGGGAGGGAGACCCAGTACTTC. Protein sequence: CASGQGRETQYF.